This T cell receptor beta chain was observed in a study of cytomegalovirus exposure and HLA in healthy donors. Germline lookup yields CDR1 MDHEN and CDR2 SYDVKM. V lost 6 bases, J lost 1 base, and 16 bases stayed unmatched. This CDR3 is 19 amino acids long. Study-level points and caveats: Most likely, a cluster of highly shared sequence variants arose as a sequencing artifact.

Use of 60 Vbeta and 13 Jbeta primers characterized the PCR. The data were produced by immunoSEQ multiplex PCR, yet TCRdb's version contains in-frame clones alone and is incomplete. Of 200,000 to 250,000 clones listed, about 80% are singletons. A note on this clone: Its specificity is unknown.

Sample: PBMCs. The V gene is TRBV28, the J gene TRBJ2-4, with 9 bases aligning to TRBD1. The sequence was obtained from a girl aged 5 to 17 in good health and CMV-seronegative. CDR3 in amino acids: CASSIFLVGTGFAKNIQYF. DNA of the CDR3: TGTGCCAGCAGCATCTTTTTAGTCGGGACAGGGTTTGCCAAAAACATTCAGTACTTC.